This T cell receptor (beta chain) stems from a study of blood T cell repertoires in COVID-19. Across the whole study: Acute-phase and convalescent COVID-19 samples originated in the United States, Italy and Spain. The cDNA or gDNA used as material had been derived from T cells, B-cell-depleted T cells, or PBMCs.

In the original analysis: By means of reference gene primer amplification, nucleated cell counts were estimated. The repertoire was sequenced with immunoSEQ multiplex PCR; TCRdb's copy has only in-frame clones and lacks some. Clone size and the V and J calls come from that table; the DNA yielded D and trimming. Found here are about 260,000 clones, around 87% of them singletons; the top ten hold approximately 1.6%. This CDR3 comprises 17 residues. The germline V gene has CDR1 SGDLS and CDR2 YYNGEE. V lost 4 bases to trimming and J lost 4 bases; unmatched junction nucleotides: 9. The V gene is TRBV9, the J gene TRBJ2-2; 11 bases agree with TRBD2. This receptor was identified in a woman between 40 and 55 years old who had recovered from COVID-19. Sequenced input: peripheral blood. The CDR3 DNA reads TGTGCCAGCAGCCCAAGGGGTAGCGGGGGGGTCACCGGGGAGCTGTTTTTT. It specifies CASSPRGSGGVTGELFF.